This entry is about one T cell receptor (beta chain). Its antigen is undetermined. Each sample provided at least 6 micrograms of extracted total RNA. This record belongs to a study of blood T cells in healthy people across ages. Study observations and caveats: Both higher diversity and more naive CD4+ cells marked long-lived donors when set against aged donors.

Through a sample-barcoded 5' primer and a J-beta primer mix, a second PCR was run for roughly 6 to 12 cycles. Each single sample gave us at least 2.5 million CDR3-containing paired-end reads. Using its own MiXCR run on the 5' RACE reads, TCRdb lists one record per CDR3 protein. This sample has 1.8 million or so distinct CDR3 sequences; roughly two fifths occur once, and the top ten carry 23%. Per germline, CDR1 LGHDT and CDR2 YNNKEL (reference sequence). This CDR3 is 15 amino acids long. V shed 3 bases and J shed 10 bases, with 20 bases lying between them. The clonotype was recovered from a human donor in good health. The material sequenced was blood. The rearrangement uses TRBV3-1 and TRBJ2-3; D is ambiguous. The chain's CDR3 is CASSQFIPPSDSQYF. The CDR3 region has the DNA TGTGCCAGCAGCCAGTTCATTCCACCCTCGGATTCGCAGTATTTT.